The 9 T cell receptor beta chains reported below all come from one sample, sequenced in a study of blood T cell repertoires in COVID-19. The table came from immunoSEQ multiplex PCR; TCRdb's copy has only in-frame clones and leaves some out. The sample records more than 75,000 clones, roughly 91% being singletons. The material sequenced was peripheral blood. These receptors originate from a woman of 80 years or more with active COVID-19.

The CDR3: CASSFRTEYEQYF. For the CDR3, the DNA is TGTGCCAGCAGCTTTAGGACAGAATACGAGCAGTACTTC. The chain employs TRBV7-9 and TRBJ2-7; a weak D match, TRBD1 (6 bases). Trimming shortened V by 3 bases and J by 4 bases, and 10 bases separated the two germline ends. Germline loops: CDR1 SEHNR, CDR2 FQNEAQ (reference sequence). This CDR3 has 13 residues.

The gene calls are TRBV5-6 and TRBJ2-2; 9 nucleotides match TRBD2. V lost 3 bases and J lost 7; bases outside the gene matches: 10. CDR1 is SGHDT, CDR2 YYEEEE, per germline. This CDR3 comprises 16 residues. CDR3 DNA: TGTGCCAGCAGCTACTGGATAGCGGGAGTCGTCGGGGAGCTGTTTTTT. It yields the protein CASSYWIAGVVGELFF.

V gene TRBV28 combines with J gene TRBJ2-7, with TRBD1 as a possible D gene (5 bases). The germline V gene has CDR1 MDHEN and CDR2 SYDVKM. This CDR3 contains 15 residues. V shed 3 bases and J shed 3 bases, with 15 bases lying between them. CDR3 DNA: TGTGCCAGCAGTTTCTTGAGACAGACAAACTACGAGCAGTACTTC. Translating it yields CASSFLRQTNYEQYF.

The chain's CDR3 is CASSQAGSLEGEAQYF. For the CDR3, the DNA is TGTGCCAGCAGCCAAGCGGGCAGCCTGGAAGGGGAGGCCCAGTACTTC. The chain has TRBV3-1 (or the pseudogene TRBV3-2) and TRBJ2-5; D is perhaps TRBD2 (6 bases). Trimming left V 1 base short and J 9 bases short, with 21 bases between. This CDR3 has 16 amino acids. Germline CDR1 reads LGHDT; CDR2 reads YNNKEL (reference sequence).

The chain recombines TRBV7-2 with TRBJ2-6, with a weak D call TRBD1 (6 bases). There are 19 residues in the CDR3. CDR1 SGHTA and CDR2 FQGNSA come from the germline V gene. The V end was cut by 0 bases, the J end by 0 bases, with 15 bases between. The CDR3 here is CASSLAWTEGHSGANVLTF. The CDR3 DNA follows: TGTGCCAGCAGCTTAGCGTGGACAGAGGGCCACTCTGGGGCCAACGTCCTGACTTTC.

This clone has a single count. The chain recombines TRBV5-6 with TRBJ2-1; TRBD1 might be the D (6 bases). V dropped 1 base and J dropped 2 bases, with 7 bases sitting between them. The germline CDR1 and CDR2 sequences are SGHDT and YYEEEE. CDR3 length equals 14 residues. The chain's CDR3 is CASSLYRAYNEQFF. Here the CDR3 DNA reads TGTGCCAGCAGCTTGTACAGGGCCTACAATGAGCAGTTCTTC.

The chain links TRBV10-3 to TRBJ1-5; TRBD1 might be the D (5 bases). V was clipped by 0 bases and J by 5 bases, with 14 bases between them. The germline V gene has CDR1 ENHRY and CDR2 SYGVKD. The CDR3 is made up of 16 amino acids. The DNA for the CDR3 is TGTGCCATCAGTGAGTCGGGGGGAACCCCATATCAGCCCCAGCATTTT. This translates into CAISESGGTPYQPQHF.

For this clone: The same CDR3 also results from other DNA sequences found in this sample. This chain connects TRBV12-3 or TRBV12-4 to TRBJ2-5; unclear D gene. The CDR3 consists of 11 residues. Trimming shortened V by 5 bases and J by 4 bases, and 5 bases separated the two germline ends. CDR3 DNA: TGTGCCAGCAGTCCGGGAGAGACCCAGTACTTC. It yields the protein CASSPGETQYF.

This chain uses TRBV28 with TRBJ1-4, with D possibly being TRBD1 (5 bases). CDR3 length: 15 amino acids. The germline V gene encodes CDR1 MDHEN and CDR2 SYDVKM. The V end lost 3 bases, the J end lost 6 bases, and 14 bases lay between the germline ends. The CDR3 protein is CASSLGGGIDEKLFF. CDR3 nucleotides: TGTGCCAGCAGTTTGGGGGGGGGTATTGATGAAAAACTGTTTTTT.